The present T cell receptor (beta chain) was sequenced within a study of blood T cell repertoires in COVID-19. Per the original data handling: Reference gene primers were amplified, and this amplification served to estimate nucleated cell counts. Only in-frame clones appear in the TCRdb table, and some are missing; sequencing was by immunoSEQ multiplex PCR. The V and J calls and clone size come from that table; D and trimming were worked out from the DNA. In the table there are around 87,000 clones, roughly nine tenths of which are singletons. The sequenced material came from peripheral blood. The receptor was derived from a man between 45 and 60 years old with acute or convalescent COVID-19.

Written as DNA, the CDR3 is TGTGCCAGCAGCTTGGCCAGAACAAACACCGGGGAGCTGTTTTTT. Residues: CASSLARTNTGELFF. This rearrangement joins TRBV5-4 to TRBJ2-2; D gene uncertain. Trimming cost V 0 bases and J 2 bases, with 8 bases left between them. Germline loops: CDR1 SGHNT, CDR2 YYREEE (reference sequence). This CDR3 contains 15 residues. The whole variable domain, filled in from reference TRBV5-4 and TRBJ2-2, reads ETGVTQSPTHLIKTRGQQVTLRCSSQSGHNTVSWYQQALGQGPQFIFQYYREEENGRGNFPPRFSGLQFPNYSSELNVNALELDDSALYLCASSLARTNTGELFFGEGSRLTVL.